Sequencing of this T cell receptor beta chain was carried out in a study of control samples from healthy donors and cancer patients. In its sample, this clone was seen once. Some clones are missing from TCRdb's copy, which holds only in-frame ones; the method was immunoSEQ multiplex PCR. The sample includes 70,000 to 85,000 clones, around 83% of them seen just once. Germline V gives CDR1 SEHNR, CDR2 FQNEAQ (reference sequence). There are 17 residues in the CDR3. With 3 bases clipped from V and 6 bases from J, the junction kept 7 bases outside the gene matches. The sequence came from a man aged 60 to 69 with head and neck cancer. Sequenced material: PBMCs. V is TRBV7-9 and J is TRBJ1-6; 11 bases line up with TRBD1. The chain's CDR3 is CASSLMTGTGGNSPLHF. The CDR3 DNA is TGTGCCAGCAGCTTGATGACCGGGACAGGGGGTAATTCACCCCTCCACTTT.